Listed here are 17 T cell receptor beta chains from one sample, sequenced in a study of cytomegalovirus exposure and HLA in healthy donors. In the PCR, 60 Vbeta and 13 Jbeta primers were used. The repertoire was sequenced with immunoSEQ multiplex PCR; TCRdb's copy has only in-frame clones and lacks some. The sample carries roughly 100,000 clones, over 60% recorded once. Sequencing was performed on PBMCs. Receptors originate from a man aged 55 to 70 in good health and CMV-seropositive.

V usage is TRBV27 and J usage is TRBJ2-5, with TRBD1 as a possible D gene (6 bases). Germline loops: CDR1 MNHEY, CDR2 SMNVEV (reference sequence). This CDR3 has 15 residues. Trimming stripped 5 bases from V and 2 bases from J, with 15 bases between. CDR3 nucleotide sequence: TGTGCCAGCAGTCCGCAGGACAGTGAACAAGAGACCCAGTACTTC. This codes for CASSPQDSEQETQYF.

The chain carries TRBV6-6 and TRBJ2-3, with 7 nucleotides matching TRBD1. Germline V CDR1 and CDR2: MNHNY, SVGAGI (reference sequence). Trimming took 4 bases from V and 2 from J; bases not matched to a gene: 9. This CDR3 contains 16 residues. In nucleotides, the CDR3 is TGTGCCAGCAGTTTCTCGATGACAGGGAACACAGATACGCAGTATTTT. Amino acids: CASSFSMTGNTDTQYF.

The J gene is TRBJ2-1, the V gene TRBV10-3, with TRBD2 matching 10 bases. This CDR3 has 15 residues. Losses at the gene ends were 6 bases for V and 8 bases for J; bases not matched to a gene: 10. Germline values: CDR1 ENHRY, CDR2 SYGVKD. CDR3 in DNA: TGTGCCATCAGAACTAGCGGGGACCGACTCGATGAGCAGTTCTTC. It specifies CAIRTSGDRLDEQFF.

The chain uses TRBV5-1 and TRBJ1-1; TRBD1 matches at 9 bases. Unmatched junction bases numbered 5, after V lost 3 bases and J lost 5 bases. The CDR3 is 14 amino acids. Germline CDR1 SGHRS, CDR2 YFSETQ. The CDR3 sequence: CASSSGQGGTEAFF. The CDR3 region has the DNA TGCGCCAGCAGCTCGGGACAGGGCGGAACTGAAGCTTTCTTT.

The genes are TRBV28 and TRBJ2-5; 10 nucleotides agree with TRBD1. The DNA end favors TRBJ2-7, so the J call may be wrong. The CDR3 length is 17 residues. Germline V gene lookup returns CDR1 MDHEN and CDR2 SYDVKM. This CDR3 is CASSPGTGASKGYEQYF. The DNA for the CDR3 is TGTGCCAGCAGCCCGGGGACAGGGGCCTCGAAAGGATACGAGCAGTACTTC.

CDR3 loop: CAISIDREYTGELFF. The CDR3 DNA follows: TGTGCCATCAGTATAGACAGGGAGTACACCGGGGAGCTGTTTTTT. The chain links TRBV10-3 to TRBJ1-3, with 7 bases aligning to TRBD1. The end of the DNA aligns better with TRBJ2-2, so the J call may be wrong. In germline, CDR1 is ENHRY, CDR2 SYGVKD. The CDR3 contains 15 residues.

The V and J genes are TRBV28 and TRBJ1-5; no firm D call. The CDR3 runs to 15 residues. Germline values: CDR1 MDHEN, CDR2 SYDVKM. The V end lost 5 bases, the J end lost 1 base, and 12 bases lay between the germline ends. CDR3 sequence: CASSPGTASNQPQHF. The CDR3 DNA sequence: TGTGCCAGCAGTCCCGGCACAGCAAGCAATCAGCCCCAGCATTTT.

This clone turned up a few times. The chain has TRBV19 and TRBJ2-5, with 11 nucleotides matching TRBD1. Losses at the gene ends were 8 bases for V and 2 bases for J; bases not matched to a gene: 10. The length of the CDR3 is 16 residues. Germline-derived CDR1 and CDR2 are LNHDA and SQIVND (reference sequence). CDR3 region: CASRGQGASGQETQYF. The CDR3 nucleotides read TGTGCCAGTCGAGGACAGGGGGCGTCTGGGCAAGAGACCCAGTACTTC.

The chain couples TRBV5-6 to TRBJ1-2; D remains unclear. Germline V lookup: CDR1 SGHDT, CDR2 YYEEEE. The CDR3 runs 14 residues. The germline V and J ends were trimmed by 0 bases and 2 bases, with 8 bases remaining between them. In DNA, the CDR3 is TGTGCCAGCAGCTTGGGCGAGGTGAACTATGGCTACACCTTC. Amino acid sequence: CASSLGEVNYGYTF.

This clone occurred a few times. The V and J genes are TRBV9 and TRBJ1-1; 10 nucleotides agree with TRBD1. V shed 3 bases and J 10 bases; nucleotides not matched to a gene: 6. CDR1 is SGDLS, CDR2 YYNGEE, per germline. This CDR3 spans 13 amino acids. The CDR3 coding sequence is TGTGCCAGCAGCGCCCAGACAGGGGGCACAGCTTTCTTT. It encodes CASSAQTGGTAFF.

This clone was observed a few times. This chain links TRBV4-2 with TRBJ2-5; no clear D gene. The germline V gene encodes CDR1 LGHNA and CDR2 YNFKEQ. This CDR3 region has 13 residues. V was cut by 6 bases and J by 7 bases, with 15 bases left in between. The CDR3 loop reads CASSNPGPATQYF. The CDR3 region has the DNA TGTGCCAGCAGTAACCCGGGTCCGGCGACCCAGTACTTC.

The CDR3 sequence is CAWSEGILVAGALGETQYF. CDR3 sequence (DNA): TGTGCCTGGAGTGAGGGCATCCTGGTAGCGGGGGCGTTGGGAGAGACCCAGTACTTC. The V call is TRBV30, the J call TRBJ2-5; 9 positions agree with TRBD2. Trimming removed 1 base from V and 4 bases from J; junction bases left unmatched: 19. This CDR3 spans 19 amino acids. The germline CDR1 and CDR2 sequences are GTSNPN and SVGIG (reference sequence).

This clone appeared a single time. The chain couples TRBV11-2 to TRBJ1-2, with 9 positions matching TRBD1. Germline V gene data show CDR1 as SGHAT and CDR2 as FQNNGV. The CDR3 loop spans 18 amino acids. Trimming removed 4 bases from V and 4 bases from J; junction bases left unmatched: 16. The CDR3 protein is CASSSLKQGARTSYGYTF. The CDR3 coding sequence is TGTGCCAGCAGCTCCCTGAAACAGGGGGCTCGTACTTCCTATGGCTACACCTTC.

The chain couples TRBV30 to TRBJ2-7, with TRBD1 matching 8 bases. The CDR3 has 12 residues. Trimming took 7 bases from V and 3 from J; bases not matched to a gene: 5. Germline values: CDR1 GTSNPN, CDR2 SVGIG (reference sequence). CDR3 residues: CALTGDGYEQYF. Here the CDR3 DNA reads TGTGCCTTGACAGGGGATGGCTACGAGCAGTACTTC.

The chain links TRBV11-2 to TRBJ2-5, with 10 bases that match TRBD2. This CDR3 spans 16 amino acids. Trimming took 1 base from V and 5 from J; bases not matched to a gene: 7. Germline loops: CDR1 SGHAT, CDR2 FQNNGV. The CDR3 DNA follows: TGTGCCAGCAGCTTAGGAGCGGGGGGGGGTGGGGAGACCCAGTACTTC. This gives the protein CASSLGAGGGGETQYF.

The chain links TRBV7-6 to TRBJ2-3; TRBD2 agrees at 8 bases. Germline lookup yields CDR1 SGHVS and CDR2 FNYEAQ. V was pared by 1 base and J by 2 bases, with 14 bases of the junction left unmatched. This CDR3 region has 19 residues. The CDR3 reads CASSLVQGRGGRTTDTQYF. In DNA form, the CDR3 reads TGTGCCAGCAGCTTAGTGCAGGGGCGCGGGGGGCGTACCACAGATACGCAGTATTTT.

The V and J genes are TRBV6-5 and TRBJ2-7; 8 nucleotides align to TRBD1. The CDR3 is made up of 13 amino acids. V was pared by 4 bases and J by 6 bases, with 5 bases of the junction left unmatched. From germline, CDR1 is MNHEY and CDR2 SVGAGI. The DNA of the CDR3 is TGTGCCAGCAGTTTAGGACAGGGCTTCGAGCAGTACTTC. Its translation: CASSLGQGFEQYF.